Each of the 23 T cell receptor beta chains below was sequenced from the same sample in a study of cytomegalovirus exposure and HLA in healthy donors (dated by TCRdb to about 2017). Library preparation employed the immunoSEQ multiplex PCR assay. Sourced from immuneACCESS, this table was stored by TCRdb with only in-frame sequences that have V and J called. A share of the clones is absent; for the studies checked, an unresolved V gene accounts for under half, and the remainder has no known explanation. This sample lists 95,000 to 150,000 clones; 70% to 90% were detected once. The ten largest clones represent 2.1% of the sample. Sequencing was carried out using PBMCs. These TCRs come from a woman aged 25 to 39 in good health and CMV-seronegative.

The genes are TRBV10-2 and TRBJ2-3; 11 bases line up with TRBD2. The V segment lost 2 bases and the J segment 3 bases; nucleotides outside the gene matches: 1. From germline, CDR1 is WSHSY and CDR2 SAAADI. CDR3 size: 15 residues. The CDR3 is CASSETSGGTDTQYF. CDR3 nucleotides: TGCGCCAGCAGTGAGACTAGCGGGGGTACAGATACGCAGTATTTT.

The chain is built from TRBV4-3 and TRBJ2-5, with D perhaps matching TRBD1 (6 bases). This CDR3 is built from 15 residues. Germline assignment: CDR1 LGHNA and CDR2 YSLEER. Trimming pared 0 bases from V and 3 bases from J, leaving 11 bases between. CDR3 DNA sequence: TGCGCCAGCAGCCAAGACTGGACAGAGGAAGAGACCCAGTACTTC. Translated, it gives CASSQDWTEEETQYF.

V and J are TRBV18 and TRBJ2-1; tentative D call: TRBD2 (5 bases). Trimming cost V 3 bases and J 1 base, with 16 bases left between them. Germline V gene lookup returns CDR1 KGHSH and CDR2 LQKENI. The CDR3 runs 17 residues. Here the CDR3 reads CASSPLGVGRSYNEQFF. The CDR3 DNA is TGTGCCAGCTCACCCCTCGGGGTCGGGCGTTCCTACAATGAGCAGTTCTTC. Looking up the rest from reference TRBV18 and TRBJ2-1 gives the full variable domain: NAGVMQNPRHLVRRRGQEARLRCSPMKGHSHVYWYRQLPEEGLKFMVYLQKENIIDESGMPKERFSAEFPKEGPSILRIQQVVRGDSAAYFCASSPLGVGRSYNEQFFGPGTRLTVL.

This chain links TRBV18 with TRBJ1-3; TRBD1 might be the D (5 bases). CDR1 KGHSH and CDR2 LQKENI come from the germline V gene. The CDR3 loop spans 17 amino acids. Trimming cost V 1 base and J 0 bases, with 13 bases left between them. The CDR3 loop is CASSPRGHEYSGNTIYF. CDR3 coding DNA: TGTGCCAGCTCACCACGGGGCCACGAATACTCTGGAAACACCATATATTTT.

J is TRBJ1-5 and V is TRBV7-3; D possibly corresponds to TRBD1 (5 bases). Germline V gene data show CDR1 as SGHTA and CDR2 as FQGTGA. V shed 3 bases and J shed 4 bases, with 7 bases lying between them. CDR3 length: 13 amino acids. Written as DNA, the CDR3 is TGTGCCAGCAGCTTGGGGCCAAATCAGCCCCAGCATTTT. Translated: CASSLGPNQPQHF.

The chain has TRBV5-1 and TRBJ2-7; perhaps TRBD2 as D (6 bases). V lost 4 bases, J lost 0 bases, and 14 bases lay in between. The CDR3 is 15 amino acids. Germline loops: CDR1 SGHRS, CDR2 YFSETQ. This chain's CDR3 is CASSEGTGSSYEQYF. The CDR3, as DNA: TGCGCCAGCAGCGAAGGGACTGGAAGCTCCTACGAGCAGTACTTC. The full variable domain, its missing parts supplied by reference TRBV5-1 and TRBJ2-7, is KAGVTQTPRYLIKTRGQQVTLSCSPISGHRSVSWYQQTPGQGLQFLFEYFSETQRNKGNFPGRFSGRQFSNSRSEMNVSTLELGDSALYLCASSEGTGSSYEQYFGPGTRLTVT.

With respect to this clone: No conserved phenylalanine or tryptophan is present at the end of the CDR3, so a read error is the likely explanation. It is unclear where the CDR3 begins or ends on the DNA, so no DNA is shown, and the CDR3 is as TCRdb lists it. The rearrangement uses TRBV19 and TRBJ2-3; no check of the table's D call, TRBD2, against the DNA was made. CDR1 LNHDA and CDR2 SQIVND come from the germline V gene (reference sequence). The CDR3 spans 18 residues, counting both ends. CDR3 in amino acids: CASSMTSGGNTDTQYFTP.

The V and J genes are TRBV19 and TRBJ2-7, with D possibly TRBD1 on 6 matching bases. Between the trimmed V and J ends, which lost 10 bases and 2 bases, there was a span of 18 bases. The CDR3 sequence is 14 residues long. The germline CDR1 and CDR2 sequences are LNHDA and SQIVND (reference sequence). The CDR3 DNA reads TGTGCCAACTCCAGGGGTGTAGGGCCCTACGAGCAGTACTTC. Residues: CANSRGVGPYEQYF.

The rearrangement links TRBV16 to TRBJ1-1, with D maybe TRBD1 (5 bases). V lost 2 bases and J lost 7, with 17 bases in between. The CDR3 spans 15 residues. Germline values: CDR1 KGHSY, CDR2 FQNENV. CDR3 sequence reads: CASSQTSGLGNEAFF. The CDR3 region has the DNA TGTGCCAGCAGCCAAACCTCAGGGTTGGGGAATGAAGCTTTCTTT.

The chain joins TRBV19 to TRBJ2-3, with 7 bases that match TRBD2. The J segment lost 0 bases and the V segment lost 1 base, leaving 4 bases of the junction unmatched. Germline assignment: CDR1 LNHDA and CDR2 SQIVND (reference sequence). This CDR3 region has 16 residues. The CDR3 DNA follows: TGTGCCAGTAGTATAGGCCTAGCGGCTAGCACAGATACGCAGTATTTT. This codes for CASSIGLAASTDTQYF.

The chain uses TRBV11-3 and TRBJ2-5; 11 positions agree with TRBD2. After removal of 3 bases from V and 5 bases from J, the junction contained 5 bases not matched to a gene. This CDR3 comprises 15 residues. Per germline, CDR1 SGHNT and CDR2 YENEEA. In nucleotides, the CDR3 is TGTGCCAGCAGCTTTAGCGGGGGGGCCTATGAGACCCAGTACTTC. It yields the protein CASSFSGGAYETQYF.

In its sample, this clone was seen once. V usage is TRBV5-1 and J usage is TRBJ1-1; 8 positions agree with TRBD1. From germline, CDR1 is SGHRS and CDR2 YFSETQ. V dropped 0 bases and J dropped 3; count of bases not matched to a gene: 1. The CDR3 runs 14 residues. CDR3 sequence reads: CASSLGRGHTEAFF. The CDR3 coding sequence is TGCGCCAGCAGCTTGGGCAGGGGGCACACTGAAGCTTTCTTT.

This clone appeared a single time. An end of the junction differs from the germline gene, which may be a read error. The V call is TRBV7-7, the J call TRBJ1-3; D remains ambiguous. CDR1 SSHAT and CDR2 FNYEAQ come from the germline V gene (reference sequence). The CDR3 is 13 residues long. CDR3: CASSLAEGNTIYF. The CDR3 region has the DNA TGTGCTAGCAGCTTGGCAGAAGGAAACACCATATATTTT.

This clone was picked up one time. The CDR3 loop is CASSSGTDTDTQYF. CDR3 DNA: TGTGCCAGCAGTTCCGGGACAGACACAGATACGCAGTATTTT. The chain combines TRBV7-9 with TRBJ2-3, with TRBD1 matching 7 bases. The trim removed 6 bases at V and 2 bases at J, leaving 5 bases unmatched. The CDR3 extends over 14 amino acids. Germline-derived CDR1 and CDR2 are SEHNR and FQNEAQ (reference sequence).

V and J are TRBV27 and TRBJ1-1; 8 bases map to TRBD1. The V and J ends lost 5 bases and 6 bases, in that order; junction bases with no gene match: 8. CDR3 size: 14 residues. Germline-derived CDR1 and CDR2 are MNHEY and SMNVEV (reference sequence). The chain's CDR3 is CASSLAQGAAEAFF. CDR3 in DNA: TGTGCCAGCAGTCTCGCCCAGGGGGCGGCTGAAGCTTTCTTT.

This clone was detected only a few times. The CDR3 region is CASSKRRQVTDTQYF. CDR3 bases: TGTGCCAGCAGCAAGAGGAGACAGGTCACAGATACGCAGTATTTT. This chain links TRBV21-1 with TRBJ2-3; the listed D gene, TRBD1, was not tested against the DNA. TRBV21-1 is marked as a pseudogene. The CDR3 has 15 residues.

The chain couples TRBV9 to TRBJ2-7, with D uncertain. The germline gives CDR1 SGDLS, CDR2 YYNGEE. The V end was cut by 3 bases, the J end by 4 bases, with 11 bases between. This CDR3 has 13 residues. CDR3 sequence (DNA): TGTGCCAGCAGCGCCAGCGAAGGTTACGAGCAGTACTTC. Translated: CASSASEGYEQYF.

The rearrangement links TRBV6-4 to TRBJ2-3; tentatively, D is TRBD2 (6 bases). Trimming cost V 4 bases and J 2 bases, with 10 bases left between them. Germline V CDR1 and CDR2: MRHNA, SNTAGT. The CDR3 runs to 14 residues. As DNA, the CDR3 is TGTGCCAGCAGTGGGGGACTTGACACAGATACGCAGTATTTT. Its protein is CASSGGLDTDTQYF.

The J gene is TRBJ1-4, the V gene TRBV7-2, with D possibly TRBD1 on 6 matching bases. This CDR3 has 18 residues. Between the trimmed V and J ends, which lost 5 bases and 8 bases, there was a span of 27 bases. Germline CDR1 and CDR2: SGHTA and FQGNSA. The CDR3 DNA is TGTGCCAGCAGCCAAAGGGGTGGGGGGGCCCCACAGAGCGAAAAACTGTTTTTT. It yields the protein CASSQRGGGAPQSEKLFF.

The rearrangement uses TRBV7-6 and TRBJ2-7, with a weak D call TRBD1 (5 bases). The CDR3 is 15 amino acids. V gave up 1 base and J gave up 2 bases, with 12 bases separating them. Germline lookup yields CDR1 SGHVS and CDR2 FNYEAQ. The CDR3 DNA follows: TGTGCCAGCAGCTTAGGCCCGACAGATCCCTACGAGCAGTACTTC. This gives the protein CASSLGPTDPYEQYF.

The rearrangement links TRBV7-9 to TRBJ1-6; maybe TRBD1 (5 bases). V was cut by 5 bases and J by 10 bases, with 18 bases left in between. CDR3 length equals 15 residues. CDR1 and CDR2 (germline): SEHNR, FQNEAQ (reference sequence). As DNA, the CDR3 is TGTGCCAGCAGCAGACGCGGGGCGTCTGACTCACCCCTCCACTTT. Translating it yields CASSRRGASDSPLHF.

The CDR3 here is CATSREGGYTQYF. CDR3 nucleotide sequence: TGTGCCACCAGCAGAGAGGGGGGATATACGCAGTATTTT. The chain carries TRBV15 and TRBJ2-3; D may be TRBD2 (6 bases). This CDR3 is built from 13 residues. The V gene lost 0 bases and the J gene lost 7 bases, with 8 bases spanning the gap. Germline CDR1 and CDR2: LNHNV and YYDKDF (reference sequence).

The rearrangement links TRBV10-2 to TRBJ2-1; TRBD2 agrees at 8 bases. V shed 3 bases, J shed 0 bases, and the junction held 7 bases outside the gene matches. The CDR3 totals 17 residues. The V gene's germline CDR1 is WSHSY and CDR2 SAAADI. CDR3 coding DNA: TGCGCCAGCAGTGATATTAGCGGGGCCTTCTCCTACAATGAGCAGTTCTTC. This gives the protein CASSDISGAFSYNEQFF.